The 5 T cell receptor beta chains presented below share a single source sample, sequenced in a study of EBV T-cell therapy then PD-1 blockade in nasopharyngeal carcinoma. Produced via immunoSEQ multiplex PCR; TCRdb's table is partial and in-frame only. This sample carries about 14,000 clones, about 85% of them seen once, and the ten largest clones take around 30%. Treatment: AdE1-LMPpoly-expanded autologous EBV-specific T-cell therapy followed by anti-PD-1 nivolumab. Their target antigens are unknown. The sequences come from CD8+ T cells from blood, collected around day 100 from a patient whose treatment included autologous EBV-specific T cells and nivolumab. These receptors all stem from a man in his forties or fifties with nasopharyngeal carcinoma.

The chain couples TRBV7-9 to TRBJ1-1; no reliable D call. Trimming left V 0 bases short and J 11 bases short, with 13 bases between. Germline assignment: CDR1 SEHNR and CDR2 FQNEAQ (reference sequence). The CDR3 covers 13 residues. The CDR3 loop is CASSLAQTLGAFF. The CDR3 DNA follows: TGTGCCAGCAGCTTAGCGCAGACCCTGGGGGCTTTCTTT.

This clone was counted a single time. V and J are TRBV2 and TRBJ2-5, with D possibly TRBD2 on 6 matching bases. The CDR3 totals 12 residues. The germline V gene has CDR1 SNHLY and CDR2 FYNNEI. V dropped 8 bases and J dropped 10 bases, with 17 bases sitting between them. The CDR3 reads CASLAGRGDQYF. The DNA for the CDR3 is TGTGCCAGCTTGGCGGGGCGCGGAGACCAGTACTTC.

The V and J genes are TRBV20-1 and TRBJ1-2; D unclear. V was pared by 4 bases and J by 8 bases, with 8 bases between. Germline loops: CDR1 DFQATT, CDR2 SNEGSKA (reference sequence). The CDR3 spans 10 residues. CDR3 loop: CSAMGEGYTF. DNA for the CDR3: TGCAGTGCTATGGGCGAGGGCTACACCTTC.

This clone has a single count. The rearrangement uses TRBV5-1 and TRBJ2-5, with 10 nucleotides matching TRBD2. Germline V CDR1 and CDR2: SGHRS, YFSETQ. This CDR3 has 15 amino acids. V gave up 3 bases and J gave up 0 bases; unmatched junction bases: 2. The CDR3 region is CASSYSGGNQETQYF. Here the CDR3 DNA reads TGCGCCAGCAGCTATAGCGGGGGGAACCAAGAGACCCAGTACTTC.

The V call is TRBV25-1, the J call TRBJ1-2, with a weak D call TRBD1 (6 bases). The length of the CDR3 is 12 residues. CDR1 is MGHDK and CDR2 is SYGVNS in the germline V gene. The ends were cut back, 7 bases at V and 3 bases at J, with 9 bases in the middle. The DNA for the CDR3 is TGTGCCAGCACTGACAGGTACTATGGCTACACCTTC. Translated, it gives CASTDRYYGYTF.